The 15 T cell receptor beta chains listed next were all sequenced from one sample in a study of blood T cell repertoires in COVID-19. TCRdb keeps only in-frame clones here, not all; method: immunoSEQ multiplex PCR. In the table there are over 120,000 clones, roughly 85% of which are singletons. Sequencing used peripheral blood. Every receptor here comes from a human donor with acute or convalescent COVID-19. The donor label of this sample is uncertain.

This chain joins TRBV6-5 and TRBJ1-2; TRBD1 is a possible D gene (5 bases). CDR3 length equals 13 residues. CDR1 is MNHEY, CDR2 SVGAGI, per germline. The ends were cut back, 7 bases at V and 4 bases at J, with 13 bases in the middle. The CDR3 nucleotides are TGTGCCAGCACCCAATGGGGCAGCTATGGCTACACCTTC. This sequence encodes CASTQWGSYGYTF.

The chain links TRBV3-1 (or the pseudogene TRBV3-2) to TRBJ2-5, with a possible D match to TRBD1 (6 bases). From germline, CDR1 is LGHDT and CDR2 YNNKEL (reference sequence). This CDR3 is built from 15 residues. Trimming pared 1 base from V and 5 bases from J, leaving 14 bases between. CDR3 in amino acids: CASSQGTGLRETQYF. In DNA form, the CDR3 reads TGTGCCAGCAGCCAAGGAACAGGGTTGCGGGAGACCCAGTACTTC.

The genes are TRBV19 and TRBJ1-6; no clear D. Germline CDR1 is LNHDA and CDR2 is SQIVND (reference sequence). Trimming shortened V by 7 bases and J by 9 bases, and 16 bases separated the two germline ends. The CDR3 loop spans 14 amino acids. CDR3 sequence (DNA): TGTGCCAGTACCCTGGGCCCCGAGGGTTCACCCCTCCACTTT. Translating it yields CASTLGPEGSPLHF.

The chain links TRBV6-6 to TRBJ1-1; D not resolved. Per germline, CDR1 MNHNY and CDR2 SVGAGI (reference sequence). Trimming stripped 2 bases from V and 4 bases from J, with 8 bases between. The CDR3 contains 13 residues. CDR3 DNA: TGTGCCAGCAGTTACGGCGAGGGCACTGAAGCTTTCTTT. It is translated as CASSYGEGTEAFF.

V is TRBV28 and J is TRBJ1-2, with 8 positions matching TRBD1. The V gene end was trimmed by 4 bases and the J gene end by 6 bases; junction bases not matched to a gene: 4. This CDR3 region has 13 residues. Germline V gene data show CDR1 as MDHEN and CDR2 as SYDVKM. The CDR3 coding sequence is TGTGCCAGCAGTTCTCCAGGGGGCGATGGCTACACCTTC. This translates into CASSSPGGDGYTF.

The chain links TRBV11-2 to TRBJ2-6; TRBD2 matches 8 bases. V trimming: 5 bases; J trimming: 0 bases; junction bases outside the gene matches: 9. Germline CDR1 and CDR2: SGHAT and FQNNGV. The CDR3 sequence is 18 residues long. CDR3 in DNA: TGTGCCAGCAGCCGGATAGCGGGGCCTAGCTCTGGGGCCAACGTCCTGACTTTC. Encoded protein: CASSRIAGPSSGANVLTF.

This chain joins TRBV5-6 and TRBJ2-1, with 11 bases aligning to TRBD2. This CDR3 has 17 residues. V lost 5 bases to trimming and J lost 4 bases; unmatched junction nucleotides: 11. Germline V CDR1 and CDR2: SGHDT, YYEEEE. The CDR3 sequence: CASRISLAGGRYNEQFF. CDR3 nucleotides: TGTGCCAGCAGGATAAGTCTAGCGGGGGGACGATACAATGAGCAGTTCTTC.

The rearrangement uses TRBV4-1 and TRBJ1-2; 10 bases fit TRBD1. Germline-derived CDR1 and CDR2 are MGHRA and YSYEKL. This CDR3 contains 16 residues. Trimming took 3 bases from V and 8 from J; bases not matched to a gene: 12. The CDR3 sequence is CASSQTGTGVYVGYTF. CDR3 coding DNA: TGCGCCAGCAGCCAGACCGGGACAGGGGTTTACGTAGGCTACACCTTC.

The chain combines TRBV12-3 or TRBV12-4 with TRBJ2-1; D call uncertain. The CDR3 extends over 11 amino acids. V was clipped by 6 bases and J by 6 bases, with 6 bases between them. CDR3 protein: CASSPSNEQFF. CDR3 nucleotide sequence: TGTGCCAGCAGCCCGAGCAATGAGCAGTTCTTC.

The chain combines TRBV7-3 with TRBJ2-3; TRBD1 agrees at 8 bases. Germline CDR1 SGHTA, CDR2 FQGTGA. CDR3 size: 15 residues. V shed 3 bases, J shed 2 bases, and the junction held 4 bases outside the gene matches. CDR3 residues: CASSFRGRNTDTQYF. The CDR3 coding sequence is TGTGCCAGCAGCTTCAGGGGGCGGAACACAGATACGCAGTATTTT.

The gene calls are TRBV30 and TRBJ1-2; no definite D call. The CDR3 consists of 11 residues. Germline V gene lookup returns CDR1 GTSNPN and CDR2 SVGIG (reference sequence). V was cut by 3 bases and J by 5 bases, with 7 bases left in between. CDR3 coding DNA: TGTGCCTGGAGCTCTTTATATGGCTACACCTTC. Translated, it gives CAWSSLYGYTF.

V is TRBV6-1 and J is TRBJ2-2; 12 nucleotides agree with TRBD2. This CDR3 contains 14 residues. Germline V gene lookup returns CDR1 MNHNS and CDR2 SASEGT. Unmatched junction bases numbered 0, after V lost 6 bases and J lost 4 bases. The CDR3 bases are TGTGCCAGCAGACTAGCGGGGGGCACCGGGGAGCTGTTTTTT. It translates to CASRLAGGTGELFF.

The rearrangement joins TRBV30 to TRBJ1-2; TRBD1 matches 12 bases. CDR1 GTSNPN and CDR2 SVGIG come from the germline V gene (reference sequence). Trimming took 4 bases from V and 7 from J; bases not matched to a gene: 7. This CDR3 region has 14 residues. CDR3 nucleotides: TGTGCCTGGAACTGGGACAGGGGGCTAAGTGGCTACACCTTC. Its protein is CAWNWDRGLSGYTF.

This clone came up once. The chain couples TRBV7-8 to TRBJ2-2; possible D gene TRBD1, 5 bases. Trimming cost V 3 bases and J 7 bases, with 18 bases left between them. The CDR3 consists of 16 residues. Looked up from germline, CDR1 is SGHVS and CDR2 is FQNEAQ. The CDR3 loop is CASSFMDKGFGGELFF. DNA of the CDR3: TGTGCCAGCAGCTTTATGGACAAGGGGTTTGGCGGGGAGCTGTTTTTT.

Note on this clone: Additional DNA sequences in this sample encode the identical CDR3. V is TRBV12-3 or TRBV12-4 and J is TRBJ1-1; D gene uncertain. V shed 1 base and J shed 2 bases, with 5 bases lying between them. This CDR3 has 13 amino acids. The CDR3 protein is CASSLERNTEAFF. In DNA, the CDR3 is TGTGCCAGCAGTTTAGAGAGAAACACTGAAGCTTTCTTT.